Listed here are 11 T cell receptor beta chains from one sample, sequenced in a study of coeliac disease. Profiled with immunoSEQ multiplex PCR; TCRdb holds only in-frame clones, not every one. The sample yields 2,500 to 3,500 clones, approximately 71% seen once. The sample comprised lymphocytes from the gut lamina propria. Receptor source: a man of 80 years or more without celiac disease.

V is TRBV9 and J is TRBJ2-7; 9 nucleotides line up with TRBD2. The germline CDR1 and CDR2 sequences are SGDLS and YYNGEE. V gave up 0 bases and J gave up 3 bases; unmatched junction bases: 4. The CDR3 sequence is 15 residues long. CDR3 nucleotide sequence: TGTGCCAGCAGCGTAGTACCTAGCGGGGTCTACGAGCAGTACTTC. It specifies CASSVVPSGVYEQYF.

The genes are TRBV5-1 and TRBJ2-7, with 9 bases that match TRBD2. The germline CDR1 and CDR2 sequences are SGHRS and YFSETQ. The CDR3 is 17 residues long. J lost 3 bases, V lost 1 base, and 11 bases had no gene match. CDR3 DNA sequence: TGCGCCAGCAGCTTGTACTCAGCCGAGACTAGCGGCTACGAGCAGTACTTC. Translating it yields CASSLYSAETSGYEQYF.

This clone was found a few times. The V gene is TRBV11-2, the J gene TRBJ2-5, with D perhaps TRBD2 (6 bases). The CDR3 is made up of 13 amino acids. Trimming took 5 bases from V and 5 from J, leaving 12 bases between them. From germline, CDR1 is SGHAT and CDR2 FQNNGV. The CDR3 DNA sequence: TGTGCCAGCAGCACAGGAGGGTTCGAGACCCAGTACTTC. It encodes CASSTGGFETQYF.

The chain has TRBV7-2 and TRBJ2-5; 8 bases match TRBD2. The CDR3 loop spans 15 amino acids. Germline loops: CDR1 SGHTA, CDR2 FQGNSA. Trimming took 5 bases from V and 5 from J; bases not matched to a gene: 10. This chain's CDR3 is CASSPRGGRFETQYF. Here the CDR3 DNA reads TGTGCCAGCAGCCCCCGGGGGGGGCGGTTCGAGACCCAGTACTTC.

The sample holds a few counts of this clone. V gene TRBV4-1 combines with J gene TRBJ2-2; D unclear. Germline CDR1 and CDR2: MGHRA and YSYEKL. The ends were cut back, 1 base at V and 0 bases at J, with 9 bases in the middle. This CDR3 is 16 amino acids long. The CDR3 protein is CASSQVPQANTGELFF. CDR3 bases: TGCGCCAGCAGCCAAGTCCCGCAGGCGAACACCGGGGAGCTGTTTTTT.

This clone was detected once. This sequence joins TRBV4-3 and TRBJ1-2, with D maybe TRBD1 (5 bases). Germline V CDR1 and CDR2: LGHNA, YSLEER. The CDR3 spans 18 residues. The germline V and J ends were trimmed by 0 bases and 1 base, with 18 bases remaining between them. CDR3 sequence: CASSQDPPTGPHNYGYTF. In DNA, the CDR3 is TGCGCCAGCAGCCAAGACCCCCCAACAGGCCCGCATAACTATGGCTACACCTTC.

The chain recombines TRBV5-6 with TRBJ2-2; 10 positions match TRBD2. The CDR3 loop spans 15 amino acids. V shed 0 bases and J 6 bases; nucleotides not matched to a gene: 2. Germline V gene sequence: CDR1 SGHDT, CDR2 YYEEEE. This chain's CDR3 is CASSLASGRPGELFF. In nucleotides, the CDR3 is TGTGCCAGCAGCTTGGCTAGCGGGAGACCCGGGGAGCTGTTTTTT.

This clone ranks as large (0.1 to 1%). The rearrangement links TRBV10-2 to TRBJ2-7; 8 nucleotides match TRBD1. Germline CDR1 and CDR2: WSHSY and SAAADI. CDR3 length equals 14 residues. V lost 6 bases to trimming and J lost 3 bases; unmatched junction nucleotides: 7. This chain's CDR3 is CASRLGQGYYEQYF. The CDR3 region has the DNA TGCGCCAGCAGGCTCGGACAGGGATACTACGAGCAGTACTTC.

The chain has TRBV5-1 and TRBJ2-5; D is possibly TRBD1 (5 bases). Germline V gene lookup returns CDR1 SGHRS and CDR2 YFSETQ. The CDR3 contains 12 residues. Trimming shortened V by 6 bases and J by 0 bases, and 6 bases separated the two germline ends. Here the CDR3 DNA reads TGCGCCAGCAAGGGGTACCAAGAGACCCAGTACTTC. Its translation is CASKGYQETQYF.

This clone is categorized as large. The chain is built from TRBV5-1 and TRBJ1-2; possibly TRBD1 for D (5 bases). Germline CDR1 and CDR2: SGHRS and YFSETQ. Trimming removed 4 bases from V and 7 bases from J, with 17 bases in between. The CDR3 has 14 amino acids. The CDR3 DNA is TGCGCCAGCAGCCCGGGCGGGGGAGTAGGTGGCTACACCTTC. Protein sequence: CASSPGGGVGGYTF.

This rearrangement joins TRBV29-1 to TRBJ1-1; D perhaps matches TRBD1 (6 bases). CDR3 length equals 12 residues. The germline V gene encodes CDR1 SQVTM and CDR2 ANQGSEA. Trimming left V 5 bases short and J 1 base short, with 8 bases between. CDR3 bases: TGCAGCGTTCTGACAGGGAACACTGAAGCTTTCTTT. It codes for CSVLTGNTEAFF.